What follows are 10 T cell receptor beta chains derived from one specimen sequenced in a study of graft-versus-host responses after intestinal transplantation. Sequenced by immunoSEQ multiplex PCR; TCRdb stores in-frame clones only, minus some. The repertoire holds 45,000 to 55,000 clones, with 80% to 95% as singletons. The specimen comprised PBMCs, sampled about 800 days after a first intestinal transplant, on the day of a second. Source of these receptors: a human patient who received an intestinal transplant, so some T cells may come from the graft donor.

The gene calls are TRBV5-5 and TRBJ2-7, with D possibly being TRBD1 (6 bases). V was pared by 3 bases and J by 3 bases, with 16 bases between. Germline V gene sequence: CDR1 SGHKS, CDR2 YYEKEE (reference sequence). This CDR3 spans 15 amino acids. CDR3 DNA sequence: TGTGCCAGCAGCTCCCGGACAGATTACCGCTACGAGCAGTACTTC. Translating it yields CASSSRTDYRYEQYF.

This rearrangement joins TRBV7-8 to TRBJ2-7, with TRBD1 as a possible D gene (5 bases). Germline lookup yields CDR1 SGHVS and CDR2 FQNEAQ. The CDR3 totals 12 residues. Trimming took off 1 base at V and 4 bases at J, with 5 bases between the two ends. For the CDR3, the DNA is TGTGCCAGCAGCTTAGGACAGTACGAGCAGTACTTC. Its translation: CASSLGQYEQYF.

The chain links TRBV9 to TRBJ2-1; no definite D call. The V gene's germline CDR1 is SGDLS and CDR2 YYNGEE. The CDR3 is 15 amino acids. The V and J ends lost 4 bases and 0 bases respectively, with 11 bases between them. The CDR3: CASSFRPTSYNEQFF. CDR3 DNA sequence: TGTGCCAGCAGCTTCCGGCCGACCTCCTACAATGAGCAGTTCTTC.

The CDR3 region has the DNA TGTGCCAGCAGCGTAGGGGTGGACAGGGGGCTTCTCGATGAGCAGTTCTTC. It translates to CASSVGVDRGLLDEQFF. The chain is built from TRBV9 and TRBJ2-1; TRBD1 aligns across 11 bases. Germline V CDR1 and CDR2: SGDLS, YYNGEE. This CDR3 has 17 amino acids. V shed 0 bases, J shed 8 bases, and the junction held 10 bases outside the gene matches. Full variable domain (outside the CDR3, taken from reference TRBV9 and TRBJ2-1): DSGVTQTPKHLITATGQRVTLRCSPRSGDLSVYWYQQSLDQGLQFLIQYYNGEERAKGNILERFSAQQFPDLHSELNLSSLELGDSALYFCASSVGVDRGLLDEQFFGPGTRLTVL.

V gene TRBV29-1 combines with J gene TRBJ2-5, with D perhaps matching TRBD1 (6 bases). This CDR3 is 14 amino acids long. Germline CDR1 reads SQVTM; CDR2 reads ANQGSEA. Trimming cost V 4 bases and J 5 bases, with 17 bases left between them. CDR3 loop: CSVASDRGDETQYF. CDR3 bases: TGCAGCGTTGCATCGGACAGAGGGGACGAGACCCAGTACTTC.

This clone was picked up one time. Distinct nucleotide sequences in the sample also encode this CDR3. The genes are TRBV6-5 and TRBJ2-7; the D gene is possibly TRBD1 (5 bases). The CDR3 length is 12 residues. CDR1 and CDR2 from the germline V gene are MNHEY and SVGAGI. Deletions cut 6 bases from V and 2 bases from J, with 8 bases between. The CDR3 loop is CASSRTPYEQYF. The CDR3 DNA reads as TGTGCCAGCAGCAGGACACCCTACGAGCAGTACTTC.

V gene TRBV4-1 combines with J gene TRBJ1-1; D not resolved. Deletions cut 1 base from V and 0 bases from J, with 12 bases between. Germline lookup yields CDR1 MGHRA and CDR2 YSYEKL. There are 16 residues in the CDR3. CDR3 in DNA: TGCGCCAGCAGCCAAGGAATCCGGGGAATGAACACTGAAGCTTTCTTT. It yields the protein CASSQGIRGMNTEAFF.

This chain joins TRBV6-1 and TRBJ2-5, with 8 bases aligning to TRBD1. The CDR3 is 15 residues long. Germline V gene sequence: CDR1 MNHNS, CDR2 SASEGT. The V segment lost 1 base and the J segment 5 bases; nucleotides outside the gene matches: 6. CDR3 sequence reads: CASSEGQGLGETQYF. Here the CDR3 DNA reads TGTGCCAGCAGTGAAGGACAGGGGCTTGGGGAGACCCAGTACTTC.

As to this clone: The germline gene is not matched at one end of the junction; a read error may be the cause. V is TRBV29-1 and J is TRBJ1-2, with 7 bases lining up with TRBD1. The CDR3 runs to 14 residues. CDR1 and CDR2 from the germline V gene are SQVTM and ANQGSEA. The DNA for the CDR3 is TGCAGCGCTGAAGTGGGACAGCGTAACTATGGCTACACCTTC. Amino acids: CSAEVGQRNYGYTF.

This rearrangement joins TRBV27 to TRBJ2-7, with 8 bases that match TRBD2. V lost 2 bases to trimming and J lost 3 bases; unmatched junction nucleotides: 6. CDR1 MNHEY and CDR2 SMNVEV come from the germline V gene (reference sequence). CDR3 length: 15 residues. For the CDR3, the DNA is TGTGCCAGCAGTTTAGCCCGGACTAGCTTCTACGAGCAGTACTTC. Amino acids: CASSLARTSFYEQYF.